These 27 T cell receptor beta chains originate from one sample sequenced in a study of cytomegalovirus exposure and HLA in healthy donors. Researchers ran the PCR with 60 Vbeta and 13 Jbeta primers. Produced via immunoSEQ multiplex PCR; TCRdb's table is partial and in-frame only. Counted here are approximately 170,000 clones, approximately 86% occurring once; the ten biggest clones make up approximately 1.6%. The sequenced sample was PBMCs. All receptors come from a male donor in good health and CMV-seronegative.

This sequence joins TRBV12-5 and TRBJ1-5; D unclear. Germline V gene sequence: CDR1 LGHNT, CDR2 FRNRAP. CDR3 length: 13 amino acids. V lost 1 base and J 4 bases, leaving 5 bases between the germline ends. CDR3 sequence (DNA): TGTGCTAGTGGTTTGGGCGCGAATCAGCCCCAGCATTTT. This translates into CASGLGANQPQHF.

This clone was counted a few times. The chain uses TRBV5-1 and TRBJ2-4; perhaps TRBD2 as D (6 bases). The germline gives CDR1 SGHRS, CDR2 YFSETQ. Between the trimmed V and J ends, which lost 2 bases and 4 bases, there was a span of 7 bases. The CDR3 runs to 13 residues. The CDR3: CASSLGGKNIQYF. The CDR3 coding sequence is TGCGCCAGCAGCTTAGGAGGGAAAAACATTCAGTACTTC.

As DNA, the CDR3 is TGTGCCAGCAGCGTAGGGGAGGGGGAGGCTGAAGCTTTCTTT. This gives the protein CASSVGEGEAEAFF. The chain has TRBV9 and TRBJ1-1; weak D call: TRBD1 (6 bases). Germline V gives CDR1 SGDLS, CDR2 YYNGEE. The CDR3 spans 14 residues. Trimming removed 0 bases from V and 6 bases from J, with 12 bases in between.

The table lists this clone with a count of one. The chain recombines TRBV28 with TRBJ1-3, with D possibly being TRBD1 (6 bases). This CDR3 is 15 amino acids long. V gave up 5 bases and J gave up 4 bases, with 15 bases separating them. Germline V CDR1 and CDR2: MDHEN, SYDVKM. DNA of the CDR3: TGTGCCAGCAGTACACCACAGGGCGAGGGAAACACCATATATTTT. This encodes CASSTPQGEGNTIYF.

Here the CDR3 DNA reads TGTGCCAGCAGCGTAAGAAGTACAGGTAATCAGCCCCAGCATTTT. It yields the protein CASSVRSTGNQPQHF. This chain joins TRBV11-2 and TRBJ1-5, with D perhaps TRBD1 (5 bases). CDR3 length equals 15 residues. Germline-derived CDR1 and CDR2 are SGHAT and FQNNGV. Trimming took 5 bases from V and 4 from J, leaving 15 bases between them.

The chain has TRBV4-1 and TRBJ2-4, with D perhaps matching TRBD1 (8 bases). The CDR3 is made up of 21 amino acids. V lost 4 bases and J lost 0, with 28 bases in between. Germline V lookup: CDR1 MGHRA, CDR2 YSYEKL. CDR3 sequence: CASSLGQGYGGTHLAKNIQYF. The CDR3 DNA reads as TGCGCCAGCAGCCTCGGACAGGGCTACGGGGGGACCCACTTAGCCAAAAACATTCAGTACTTC.

Only a few counts were recorded for this clone. J is TRBJ2-3 and V is TRBV7-8; the D is unclear. CDR3 length equals 13 residues. From germline, CDR1 is SGHVS and CDR2 FQNEAQ. V lost 3 bases and J 4 bases, leaving 8 bases between the germline ends. The CDR3 DNA follows: TGTGCCAGCAGCTTCGTTTCTGCAGATACGCAGTATTTT. This codes for CASSFVSADTQYF.

For the CDR3, the DNA is TGTGCCAGCAGTACTAGCGGGGGTTCCTACGAGCAGTACTTC. The encoded protein is CASSTSGGSYEQYF. The rearrangement uses TRBV6-6 and TRBJ2-5; 11 bases map to TRBD2. Gene TRBJ2-7 matches the end of the DNA better, so the J call may be wrong. CDR1 is MNHNY and CDR2 is SVGAGI in the germline V gene (reference sequence). This CDR3 has 14 amino acids.

V and J are TRBV4-3 and TRBJ2-1, with TRBD2 matching 11 bases. Per germline, CDR1 LGHNA and CDR2 YSLEER. The CDR3 has 19 amino acids. The ends lost 0 bases at V and 0 bases at J; junction bases unmatched: 7. CDR3 amino acids: CASSQDHPGLAGSYNEQFF. CDR3 nucleotides: TGCGCCAGCAGCCAAGACCACCCCGGACTAGCGGGCTCCTACAATGAGCAGTTCTTC.

The rearrangement links TRBV21-1 to TRBJ2-3; the table's D gene call, TRBD1, was not cross checked with the DNA. TRBV21-1 is marked as a pseudogene. The CDR3 sequence is 14 residues long. This CDR3 reads CASIHRGAPDTQYF. For the CDR3, the DNA is TGTGCCAGCATCCACAGGGGAGCCCCAGATACGCAGTATTTT.

The chain couples TRBV5-6 to TRBJ2-1; D is perhaps TRBD2 (5 bases). There are 12 residues in the CDR3. The V end was cut by 0 bases, the J end by 12 bases, with 10 bases between. Germline V CDR1 and CDR2: SGHDT, YYEEEE. The CDR3 nucleotides are TGTGCCAGCAGCTTGGGGACTGGTCGGCAGTTCTTC. This codes for CASSLGTGRQFF.

This clone has only one observation. The chain links TRBV6-5 to TRBJ1-4, with a possible D match to TRBD1 (6 bases). The V end was cut by 6 bases, the J end by 5 bases, with 16 bases between. This CDR3 spans 15 amino acids. In germline, CDR1 is MNHEY, CDR2 SVGAGI. CDR3 protein: CASSLRGMSNEKLFF. The CDR3 DNA is TGTGCCAGCAGCCTTAGGGGGATGTCCAATGAAAAACTGTTTTTT.

This chain connects TRBV7-8 to TRBJ2-7, with a weak D call TRBD1 (5 bases). Germline CDR1 SGHVS, CDR2 FQNEAQ. Trimming pared 5 bases from V and 1 base from J, leaving 15 bases between. This CDR3 comprises 15 residues. CDR3: CASSRLLRGSYEQYF. DNA for the CDR3: TGTGCCAGCAGCCGCCTCTTAAGGGGATCCTACGAGCAGTACTTC.

This chain connects TRBV29-1 to TRBJ1-3; a possible D gene is TRBD1 (5 bases). V was trimmed by 7 bases and J by 4 bases, leaving 8 bases between them. The CDR3 loop spans 11 amino acids. Looked up from germline, CDR1 is SQVTM and CDR2 is ANQGSEA. The CDR3 DNA reads TGCAGCGCAAAGGGGGGAAACACCATATATTTT. This gives the protein CSAKGGNTIYF.

V and J are TRBV9 and TRBJ1-5, with 7 bases matching TRBD1. This CDR3 is built from 15 residues. Trimming took 4 bases from V and 0 from J; bases not matched to a gene: 4. Looked up from germline, CDR1 is SGDLS and CDR2 is YYNGEE. CDR3 bases: TGTGCCAGCAGCCCGACAGGGATTAGCAATCAGCCCCAGCATTTT. It is translated as CASSPTGISNQPQHF.

This clone was picked up one time. The chain employs TRBV6-5 and TRBJ1-2; 8 bases agree with TRBD1. This CDR3 has 15 amino acids. V was pared by 2 bases and J by 4 bases, with 6 bases of the junction left unmatched. CDR1 is MNHEY and CDR2 is SVGAGI in the germline V gene. For the CDR3, the DNA is TGTGCCAGCAGTTACCTTCAGGGGGCGGCCTATGGCTACACCTTC. It translates to CASSYLQGAAYGYTF.

The chain has TRBV7-9 and TRBJ1-2; D not certain. V was cut by 1 base and J by 12 bases, with 15 bases left in between. This CDR3 has 13 residues. Germline assignment: CDR1 SEHNR and CDR2 FQNEAQ (reference sequence). The CDR3 DNA follows: TGTGCCAGCAGCTTAGTCACCGCCGGTTCGGACACCTTC. Translated, it gives CASSLVTAGSDTF.

This chain uses TRBV11-3 with TRBJ2-1; 9 bases are shared with TRBD2. Germline values: CDR1 SGHNT, CDR2 YENEEA. This CDR3 has 15 residues. The junction had 9 bases not matched to a gene; V was cut back by 5 bases and J by 7 bases. The chain's CDR3 is CASSRWVAGENEQFF. DNA for the CDR3: TGTGCCAGCAGCCGCTGGGTAGCGGGAGAAAATGAGCAGTTCTTC.

The chain couples TRBV9 to TRBJ2-1; no clear D gene. CDR1 is SGDLS, CDR2 YYNGEE, per germline. This CDR3 has 11 amino acids. The V gene lost 4 bases and the J gene lost 7 bases, with 6 bases spanning the gap. The CDR3 loop reads CASSLTNEQFF. As DNA, the CDR3 is TGTGCCAGCAGCCTAACGAATGAGCAGTTCTTC.

The rearrangement joins TRBV10-3 to TRBJ1-5; D is perhaps TRBD1 (5 bases). Trimming took off 0 bases at V and 2 bases at J, with 11 bases between the two ends. The CDR3 sequence is 16 residues long. In germline, CDR1 is ENHRY, CDR2 SYGVKD. The CDR3 sequence: CAISESGTSGNQPQHF. CDR3 DNA sequence: TGTGCCATCAGTGAGTCCGGGACTAGCGGCAATCAGCCCCAGCATTTT.

Many counts were recorded for this clone. V and J are TRBV6-5 and TRBJ2-4; 7 nucleotides align to TRBD1. CDR3 size: 14 residues. The J segment lost 6 bases and the V segment lost 5 bases, leaving 7 bases of the junction unmatched. Germline V CDR1 and CDR2: MNHEY, SVGAGI. CDR3 coding DNA: TGTGCCAGCAGTCCCGGGACAGATGTAAACATTCAGTACTTC. It translates to CASSPGTDVNIQYF.

This chain links TRBV30 with TRBJ2-1; 11 bases match TRBD2. CDR1 is GTSNPN and CDR2 is SVGIG in the germline V gene (reference sequence). Trimming at V came to 6 bases and at J to 4 bases, leaving 14 bases not matched to a gene. This CDR3 contains 17 residues. The CDR3 loop reads CACRAKTGLADYNEQFF. CDR3 DNA: TGTGCCTGCAGAGCTAAAACGGGACTAGCGGATTACAATGAGCAGTTCTTC.

This chain connects TRBV19 to TRBJ1-1, with TRBD1 identical over 7 bases. The CDR3 is 16 amino acids. CDR1 is LNHDA, CDR2 SQIVND, per germline (reference sequence). Losses at the gene ends were 5 bases for V and 1 base for J; bases not matched to a gene: 10. CDR3 nucleotides: TGTGCCAGTAGTTCCTCGACAGGGTTGAGGAACACTGAAGCTTTCTTT. Translated: CASSSSTGLRNTEAFF.

The chain employs TRBV7-3 and TRBJ2-7; weak D call: TRBD2 (6 bases). The CDR3 runs 17 residues. CDR1 is SGHTA, CDR2 FQGTGA, per germline. V lost 9 bases to trimming and J lost 0 bases, with 24 bases between them. CDR3 DNA sequence: TGTGCCAGGGGGCGGGGCCAAAGCGGACATAGCTCCTACGAGCAGTACTTC. It encodes CARGRGQSGHSSYEQYF. Variable domain in full (rest from reference TRBV7-3 and TRBJ2-7): GAGVSQTPSNKVTEKGKYVELRCDPISGHTALYWYRQSLGQGPEFLIYFQGTGAADDSGLPNDRFFAVRPEGSVSTLKIQRTERGDSAVYLCARGRGQSGHSSYEQYFGPGTRLTVT.

This chain joins TRBV15 and TRBJ1-2; D not certain. Germline assignment: CDR1 LNHNV and CDR2 YYDKDF (reference sequence). V was clipped by 1 base and J by 8 bases, with 8 bases between them. CDR3 length: 12 amino acids. CDR3 sequence reads: CATSRGSEGYTF. The CDR3 nucleotides read TGTGCCACCAGCAGAGGAAGCGAAGGCTACACCTTC.

This clone was seen only a few times. The chain links TRBV7-2 to TRBJ1-5; D is unresolved. With 3 bases removed from V and 5 bases from J, the gap between germline ends came to 14 bases. This CDR3 is 15 amino acids long. CDR1 SGHTA and CDR2 FQGNSA come from the germline V gene. CDR3 region: CASSFEHAYDQPQHF. CDR3 coding DNA: TGTGCCAGCAGCTTTGAACACGCTTACGATCAGCCCCAGCATTTT.

The V call is TRBV4-1, the J call TRBJ1-3; possible D gene TRBD1, 6 bases. The V end was cut by 0 bases, the J end by 4 bases, with 13 bases between. Germline V gene sequence: CDR1 MGHRA, CDR2 YSYEKL. The CDR3 contains 16 residues. The CDR3 DNA reads as TGCGCCAGCAGCCAAGATGCGGGGGGCAGGGGAAACACCATATATTTT. Translation gives CASSQDAGGRGNTIYF.